Below, 20 T cell receptor beta chains from the same sample are listed, as sequenced in a study of blood T cell repertoires in COVID-19. Measured with immunoSEQ multiplex PCR; TCRdb has only the in-frame clones, and not every one. The sample gives tens of thousands of clones, around 84% of which show up once; 1.6% is in the top ten. The sequencing sample was made of peripheral blood. These receptors were obtained from a man between 50 and 59 years old with acute or convalescent COVID-19.

The rearrangement links TRBV2 to TRBJ1-4; TRBD1 matches 9 bases. The CDR3 is 14 amino acids. V trimming: 9 bases; J trimming: 5 bases; junction bases outside the gene matches: 7. Germline values: CDR1 SNHLY, CDR2 FYNNEI. The CDR3 spells CASKQQGANEKLFF. The DNA for the CDR3 is TGTGCCAGTAAACAACAGGGGGCGAATGAAAAACTGTTTTTT.

This rearrangement joins TRBV4-1 to TRBJ2-4; 9 nucleotides line up with TRBD2. Germline lookup yields CDR1 MGHRA and CDR2 YSYEKL. J lost 7 bases, V lost 1 base, and 5 bases had no gene match. The CDR3 length is 15 residues. The CDR3 loop reads CASSQGGGLANIQYF. CDR3 coding DNA: TGCGCCAGCAGCCAAGGGGGGGGACTAGCCAACATTCAGTACTTC.

This clone came up a few times. V usage is TRBV2 and J usage is TRBJ2-5, with D possibly being TRBD2 (6 bases). Germline assignment: CDR1 SNHLY and CDR2 FYNNEI. CDR3 length equals 15 residues. V was clipped by 3 bases and J by 3 bases, with 14 bases between them. CDR3: CASSDPGEDKETQYF. DNA for the CDR3: TGTGCCAGCAGTGACCCGGGAGAGGACAAAGAGACCCAGTACTTC. Supplemented by reference TRBV2 and TRBJ2-5, the full variable domain reads EPEVTQTPSHQVTQMGQEVILRCVPISNHLYFYWYRQILGQKVEFLVSFYNNEISEKSEIFDDQFSVERPDGSNFTLKIRSTKLEDSAMYFCASSDPGEDKETQYFGPGTRLLVL.

The rearrangement uses TRBV7-9 and TRBJ1-1; D is undetermined. Trimming cost V 3 bases and J 5 bases, with 7 bases left between them. The CDR3 runs to 12 residues. The germline gives CDR1 SEHNR, CDR2 FQNEAQ (reference sequence). The CDR3 DNA sequence: TGTGCCAGCAGCTTCAGTTTGACTGAAGCTTTCTTT. It translates to CASSFSLTEAFF.

The CDR3 region has the DNA TGTGCCAGCAGTTTGTATGGGACTAGCGGGTTGATGGAGCTGTTTTTT. It specifies CASSLYGTSGLMELFF. The V and J genes are TRBV28 and TRBJ2-2; TRBD2 matches at 12 bases. CDR3 length equals 16 residues. Germline CDR1 and CDR2: MDHEN and SYDVKM. V gave up 3 bases and J gave up 10 bases; unmatched junction bases: 9.

The CDR3 sequence is CASSLGGLAGEVSTGELFF. DNA of the CDR3: TGTGCCAGCAGCTTGGGGGGACTAGCGGGAGAGGTTAGCACCGGGGAGCTGTTTTTT. The chain has TRBV5-4 and TRBJ2-2; TRBD2 matches at 14 bases. V was pared by 0 bases and J by 4 bases, with 8 bases of the junction left unmatched. CDR3 size: 19 residues. Germline V gene lookup returns CDR1 SGHNT and CDR2 YYREEE (reference sequence). Full variable domain (outside the CDR3, taken from reference TRBV5-4 and TRBJ2-2): ETGVTQSPTHLIKTRGQQVTLRCSSQSGHNTVSWYQQALGQGPQFIFQYYREEENGRGNFPPRFSGLQFPNYSSELNVNALELDDSALYLCASSLGGLAGEVSTGELFFGEGSRLTVL.

The DNA of the CDR3 is TGTGCCAGCAGTTTAGAGGGGTACGGGACAGGTGTACGAAAGCGGGACCGAGCCTACGAGCAGTACTTC. Protein product: CASSLEGYGTGVRKRDRAYEQYF. The chain recombines TRBV28 with TRBJ2-7; possibly TRBD1 for D (8 bases). The CDR3 is made up of 23 amino acids. The V end was cut by 2 bases, the J end by 2 bases, with 37 bases between. Germline lookup yields CDR1 MDHEN and CDR2 SYDVKM.

The CDR3 region is CASSSWRNEQFF. As DNA, the CDR3 is TGTGCCAGCAGTTCCTGGAGGAATGAGCAGTTCTTC. The chain couples TRBV6-2 or TRBV6-3 to TRBJ2-1, with a weak D call TRBD2 (5 bases). Germline assignment: CDR1 MNHEY and CDR2 SVGEGT. The CDR3 loop spans 12 amino acids. V dropped 4 bases and J dropped 7 bases, with 8 bases sitting between them.

This rearrangement joins TRBV2 to TRBJ1-5; TRBD1 matches at 11 bases. The V segment lost 6 bases and the J segment 5 bases; nucleotides outside the gene matches: 12. The CDR3 is made up of 17 amino acids. Germline V gives CDR1 SNHLY, CDR2 FYNNEI. The DNA for the CDR3 is TGTGCCAGCAGAAGTAGGACAGGGGGCGCGAGGGATCAGCCCCAGCATTTT. The encoded protein is CASRSRTGGARDQPQHF. The full variable domain, in which reference TRBV2 and TRBJ1-5 provide the parts outside the CDR3, is EPEVTQTPSHQVTQMGQEVILRCVPISNHLYFYWYRQILGQKVEFLVSFYNNEISEKSEIFDDQFSVERPDGSNFTLKIRSTKLEDSAMYFCASRSRTGGARDQPQHFGDGTRLSIL.

This clone is medium-sized (0.01 to 0.1%). The J gene is TRBJ1-6, the V gene TRBV9; 7 bases align to TRBD1. From germline, CDR1 is SGDLS and CDR2 YYNGEE. V trimming: 3 bases; J trimming: 7 bases; junction bases outside the gene matches: 7. CDR3 size: 15 residues. CDR3: CASSETGAENSPLHF. Written as DNA, the CDR3 is TGTGCCAGCAGCGAAACAGGGGCAGAAAATTCACCCCTCCACTTT.

This chain uses TRBV14 with TRBJ2-3; tentatively, D is TRBD1 (5 bases). With 8 bases removed from V and 6 bases from J, the gap between germline ends came to 18 bases. Germline V gene lookup returns CDR1 SGHDN and CDR2 FVKESK. There are 14 residues in the CDR3. For the CDR3, the DNA is TGTGCCAGCGCTTATCTGGGGCCGGAGGATACGCAGTATTTT. Translating it yields CASAYLGPEDTQYF. The whole variable domain, filled in from reference TRBV14 and TRBJ2-3, reads EAGVTQFPSHSVIEKGQTVTLRCDPISGHDNLYWYRRVMGKEIKFLLHFVKESKQDESGMPNNRFLAERTGGTYSTLKVQPAELEDSGVYFCASAYLGPEDTQYFGPGTRLTVL.

V is TRBV28 and J is TRBJ1-5, with D possibly TRBD1 on 5 matching bases. V was clipped by 2 bases and J by 5 bases, with 10 bases between them. The CDR3 consists of 14 residues. Germline CDR1 MDHEN, CDR2 SYDVKM. In DNA form, the CDR3 reads TGTGCCAGCAGTTTACAGGGTGGGTATCAGCCCCAGCATTTT. It encodes CASSLQGGYQPQHF.

The V and J genes are TRBV24-1 and TRBJ2-3; D possibly corresponds to TRBD1 (6 bases). Germline V gene sequence: CDR1 KGHDR, CDR2 SFDVKD. The V gene lost 7 bases and the J gene lost 0 bases, with 10 bases spanning the gap. CDR3 length equals 14 residues. The CDR3 is CATSRGFSTDTQYF. DNA of the CDR3: TGTGCCACCAGCAGGGGTTTTAGCACAGATACGCAGTATTTT.

This clone has just one count. The rearrangement links TRBV9 to TRBJ1-5; TRBD1 aligns across 7 bases. The length of the CDR3 is 18 residues. Germline assignment: CDR1 SGDLS and CDR2 YYNGEE. V was clipped by 0 bases and J by 2 bases; unmatched bases: 11. The DNA for the CDR3 is TGTGCCAGCAGCGTAGCCCCGGAGGAGGGGGCAGGCAATCAGCCCCAGCATTTT. It is translated as CASSVAPEEGAGNQPQHF. The full variable domain, rest sourced from reference TRBV9 and TRBJ1-5, is DSGVTQTPKHLITATGQRVTLRCSPRSGDLSVYWYQQSLDQGLQFLIQYYNGEERAKGNILERFSAQQFPDLHSELNLSSLELGDSALYFCASSVAPEEGAGNQPQHFGDGTRLSIL.

This chain links TRBV18 with TRBJ2-1; TRBD2 might be the D (5 bases). The CDR3 is made up of 13 amino acids. The germline gives CDR1 KGHSH, CDR2 LQKENI. Trimming took off 2 bases at V and 7 bases at J, with 9 bases between the two ends. The CDR3: CASSPAGGNEQFF. The CDR3 nucleotides read TGTGCCAGCTCACCAGCGGGCGGAAATGAGCAGTTCTTC.

V is TRBV7-2 and J is TRBJ1-3; TRBD1 matches at 7 bases. J was trimmed by 3 bases and V by 10 bases; bases with no gene match: 12. Germline V lookup: CDR1 SGHTA, CDR2 FQGNSA. The CDR3 has 15 amino acids. CDR3 coding DNA: TGTGCCACCTCAGGCAGGGGACAGAGTGGAAACACCATATATTTT. Protein: CATSGRGQSGNTIYF.

The rearrangement uses TRBV5-1 and TRBJ1-1, with 8 bases fitting TRBD1. The germline V gene encodes CDR1 SGHRS and CDR2 YFSETQ. This CDR3 has 16 amino acids. Trimming at V came to 0 bases and at J to 0 bases, leaving 4 bases not matched to a gene. This CDR3 is CASSLVGQDMNTEAFF. CDR3 coding DNA: TGCGCCAGCAGCTTGGTGGGACAGGACATGAACACTGAAGCTTTCTTT.

The CDR3 reads CASSLDGTTGYEQYF. The CDR3 DNA reads as TGTGCCAGCAGCTTGGATGGGACTACCGGCTACGAGCAGTACTTC. The chain carries TRBV5-5 and TRBJ2-7, with TRBD2 matching 7 bases. This CDR3 is built from 15 residues. Trimming cost V 0 bases and J 3 bases; bases outside gene matches: 6. Per germline, CDR1 SGHKS and CDR2 YYEKEE (reference sequence).

This clone showed up just a few times. The chain links TRBV19 to TRBJ1-3; possibly TRBD1 for D (6 bases). The CDR3 runs to 17 residues. CDR1 LNHDA and CDR2 SQIVND come from the germline V gene (reference sequence). The V gene lost 3 bases and the J gene lost 0 bases, with 15 bases spanning the gap. For the CDR3, the DNA is TGTGCCAGTAGTATGGGGCAGGGGCCGAGCTCTGGAAACACCATATATTTT. Protein product: CASSMGQGPSSGNTIYF.

This clone was recorded only once. This chain uses TRBV18 with TRBJ2-3, with a tentative D call TRBD2 (6 bases). The V end was cut by 5 bases, the J end by 0 bases, with 15 bases between. Germline lookup yields CDR1 KGHSH and CDR2 LQKENI. The CDR3 has 16 amino acids. CDR3 region: CASSTVVGTSTDTQYF. The CDR3 DNA is TGTGCCAGCTCAACCGTGGTCGGGACTAGCACAGATACGCAGTATTTT.